The 22 T cell receptor beta chains in this list originate from one sample, sequenced in a study of shared clonotypes between healthy human individuals. Some clones are missing from TCRdb's copy, which holds only in-frame ones; the method was immunoSEQ multiplex PCR. Here the sample spans some 550,000 clones, less than 98% being singletons. The material sequenced was naive CD4+ T cells sorted from blood. Subset: CD45RA+ positively selected. The receptor set was obtained from a young woman in good health.

The chain uses TRBV27 and TRBJ2-3; TRBD1 matches 8 bases. After removal of 9 bases from V and 4 bases from J, the junction contained 9 bases not matched to a gene. The CDR3 totals 14 residues. Germline values: CDR1 MNHEY, CDR2 SMNVEV (reference sequence). CDR3 DNA sequence: TGTGCCAGGCGCGTCAGGGGGCCCCCAGATACGCAGTATTTT. Its translation is CARRVRGPPDTQYF.

V gene TRBV10-3 combines with J gene TRBJ2-7, with a possible D match to TRBD2 (5 bases). CDR1 is ENHRY and CDR2 is SYGVKD in the germline V gene. Trimming stripped 8 bases from V and 7 bases from J, with 18 bases between. The CDR3 consists of 13 residues. The CDR3 here is CAIGRPGEGEQYF. The CDR3 DNA reads TGTGCCATCGGGAGACCCGGAGAAGGTGAGCAGTACTTC.

The chain links TRBV5-5 to TRBJ2-2; tentative D call: TRBD1 (6 bases). The CDR3 is 17 amino acids. Germline assignment: CDR1 SGHKS and CDR2 YYEKEE (reference sequence). Between the trimmed V and J ends, which lost 4 bases and 0 bases, there was a span of 16 bases. The CDR3 coding sequence is TGTGCCAGCAGCCGATTCACAGGGCCGCCGAACACCGGGGAGCTGTTTTTT. It encodes CASSRFTGPPNTGELFF. The entire variable domain, with the rest obtained from reference TRBV5-5 and TRBJ2-2, is as follows: DAGVTQSPTHLIKTRGQQVTLRCSPISGHKSVSWYQQVLGQGPQFIFQYYEKEERGRGNFPDRFSARQFPNYSSELNVNALLLGDSALYLCASSRFTGPPNTGELFFGEGSRLTVL.

This chain uses TRBV4-2 with TRBJ2-7; no reliable D call. Deletions cut 1 base from V and 0 bases from J, with 22 bases between. The CDR3 length is 19 residues. Germline CDR1 and CDR2: LGHNA and YNFKEQ. CDR3 sequence (DNA): TGTGCCAGCAGCCAAGCCCGGCCAGTATGGGGATCCTCCTCCTACGAGCAGTACTTC. This codes for CASSQARPVWGSSSYEQYF.

V gene TRBV18 combines with J gene TRBJ2-1, with 13 nucleotides matching TRBD2. The V segment lost 3 bases and the J segment 7 bases; nucleotides outside the gene matches: 6. The CDR3 is made up of 16 amino acids. The V gene's germline CDR1 is KGHSH and CDR2 LQKENI. The DNA of the CDR3 is TGTGCCAGCTCACCTCGGACTAGCGGGAGTGGGAATGAGCAGTTCTTC. It encodes CASSPRTSGSGNEQFF.

The chain's CDR3 is CASGPGHRYGYTF. CDR3 sequence (DNA): TGTGCCAGCGGCCCGGGGCACCGGTATGGCTACACCTTC. V usage is TRBV2 and J usage is TRBJ1-2; D perhaps matches TRBD1 (5 bases). Germline V gives CDR1 SNHLY, CDR2 FYNNEI. Trimming took off 8 bases at V and 5 bases at J, with 15 bases between the two ends. The CDR3 is made up of 13 amino acids.

This chain links TRBV19 with TRBJ1-2; TRBD1 is a possible D gene (5 bases). Germline CDR1 LNHDA, CDR2 SQIVND (reference sequence). Trimming took 1 base from V and 4 from J, leaving 16 bases between them. This CDR3 contains 16 residues. The CDR3 loop reads CASSIVFREVFYGYTF. The CDR3 DNA follows: TGTGCCAGTAGTATAGTTTTCAGGGAGGTCTTCTATGGCTACACCTTC.

This chain joins TRBV28 and TRBJ1-1; D ambiguous. This CDR3 has 14 residues. Germline-derived CDR1 and CDR2 are MDHEN and SYDVKM. V lost 2 bases to trimming and J lost 1 base, with 8 bases between them. CDR3 sequence: CASSLELGNTEAFF. CDR3 nucleotide sequence: TGTGCCAGCAGTTTAGAGTTGGGGAACACTGAAGCTTTCTTT.

The genes are TRBV6-5 and TRBJ1-2; D is unclear. The CDR3 loop spans 12 amino acids. Germline values: CDR1 MNHEY, CDR2 SVGAGI. The V end was cut by 5 bases, the J end by 4 bases, with 8 bases between. The CDR3 bases are TGTGCCAGCAGTCAGCACCCCTATGGCTACACCTTC. It codes for CASSQHPYGYTF.

V is TRBV7-2 and J is TRBJ2-3; TRBD2 aligns across 7 bases. Germline lookup yields CDR1 SGHTA and CDR2 FQGNSA. V shed 10 bases and J 2 bases; nucleotides not matched to a gene: 12. The CDR3 sequence is 15 residues long. The DNA of the CDR3 is TGTGCCAACGCGGACCTAGCGGCCCCCACAGATACGCAGTATTTT. It translates to CANADLAAPTDTQYF.

Concerning this clone: This sample also contains other DNA sequences that code for the same CDR3. CDR3 amino acids: CASSLDRGVYEQYF. CDR3 sequence (DNA): TGCGCCAGCAGCTTGGATAGGGGGGTCTACGAGCAGTACTTC. The genes are TRBV5-1 and TRBJ2-7, with D possibly being TRBD1 or TRBD2 (6 bases each). Trimming took off 0 bases at V and 3 bases at J, with 10 bases between the two ends. The germline gives CDR1 SGHRS, CDR2 YFSETQ. The CDR3 is 14 residues long.

V and J are TRBV19 and TRBJ2-7; 8 bases map to TRBD1. CDR1 LNHDA and CDR2 SQIVND come from the germline V gene (reference sequence). V lost 3 bases, J lost 13 bases, and 8 bases stayed unmatched. The CDR3 consists of 12 residues. The CDR3 coding sequence is TGTGCCAGTAGTATCTCAGGGGACAGGCCTTACTTC. This encodes CASSISGDRPYF. The variable domain in full, with the rest retrieved from reference TRBV19 and TRBJ2-7, is DGGITQSPKYLFRKEGQNVTLSCEQNLNHDAMYWYRQDPGQGLRLIYYSQIVNDFQKGDIAEGYSVSREKKESFPLTVTSAQKNPTAFYLCASSISGDRPYFGPGTRLTVT.

The gene calls are TRBV11-2 and TRBJ1-3; perhaps TRBD1 as D (6 bases). There are 14 residues in the CDR3. Germline V CDR1 and CDR2: SGHAT, FQNNGV. Trimming removed 8 bases from V and 4 bases from J, with 15 bases in between. Written as DNA, the CDR3 is TGTGCCAGCCGCCAACAGGGATCGGGAAACACCATATATTTT. This sequence encodes CASRQQGSGNTIYF.

The chain employs TRBV7-9 and TRBJ2-5; 9 positions match TRBD1. V was clipped by 5 bases and J by 5 bases; unmatched bases: 6. Germline loops: CDR1 SEHNR, CDR2 FQNEAQ (reference sequence). The CDR3 is 14 amino acids. The CDR3 nucleotides are TGTGCCAGCAGCCCACCGGGGACAGGGGAGACCCAGTACTTC. It yields the protein CASSPPGTGETQYF.

This rearrangement joins TRBV11-3 to TRBJ2-1; 9 positions agree with TRBD2. V shed 5 bases and J 6 bases; nucleotides not matched to a gene: 14. In germline, CDR1 is SGHNT, CDR2 YENEEA. The CDR3 consists of 17 residues. CDR3 region: CASSIGEGLAGPNEQFF. CDR3 coding DNA: TGTGCCAGCAGCATAGGAGAGGGGCTAGCGGGACCCAATGAGCAGTTCTTC.

This clone occurred a few times. This chain joins TRBV21-1 and TRBJ1-2. TRBV21-1 has pseudogene status. CDR3 size: 13 residues. The CDR3 here is CASPMARELRYTF. CDR3 DNA: TGTGCCAGCCCGATGGCACGGGAGCTTCGCTACACCTTC.

This clone was observed once. The chain is built from TRBV4-1 and TRBJ2-5; TRBD2 aligns across 7 bases. Germline CDR1 reads MGHRA; CDR2 reads YSYEKL. V was clipped by 3 bases and J by 3 bases; unmatched bases: 7. This CDR3 spans 15 amino acids. The DNA for the CDR3 is TGCGCCAGCAGCCAGGGCCTGGCGGGGGAAGAGACCCAGTACTTC. Its protein is CASSQGLAGEETQYF.

The chain combines TRBV9 with TRBJ2-7; no clear D gene. This CDR3 has 16 amino acids. V was pared by 4 bases and J by 3 bases, with 20 bases between. Germline V gene sequence: CDR1 SGDLS, CDR2 YYNGEE. CDR3 DNA sequence: TGTGCCAGCAGCCCCCGAACGGCCTCTAGGGACTACGAGCAGTACTTC. Translating gives CASSPRTASRDYEQYF.

J is TRBJ2-6 and V is TRBV6-6; D gene ambiguous. V was pared by 8 bases and J by 0 bases, with 14 bases between. Germline V lookup: CDR1 MNHNY, CDR2 SVGAGI (reference sequence). This CDR3 spans 16 amino acids. DNA of the CDR3: TGTGCCAGCGCCATGGGCAGTCGCTCTGGGGCCAACGTCCTGACTTTC. Translating gives CASAMGSRSGANVLTF.

This clone was found once. J is TRBJ2-1 and V is TRBV5-1; 7 bases fit TRBD1. The CDR3 loop spans 13 amino acids. The V segment lost 5 bases and the J segment 9 bases; nucleotides outside the gene matches: 8. Germline CDR1 SGHRS, CDR2 YFSETQ. DNA for the CDR3: TGCGCCAGCAGTACTCAGGGGGACACTGAGCAGTTCTTC. It codes for CASSTQGDTEQFF.

This chain joins TRBV19 and TRBJ1-5; D is unresolved. The length of the CDR3 is 14 residues. Germline assignment: CDR1 LNHDA and CDR2 SQIVND (reference sequence). V shed 3 bases and J shed 5 bases, with 11 bases lying between them. The CDR3, as DNA: TGTGCCAGTAGTATTGCGGCCCTCGATCAGCCCCAGCATTTT. This gives the protein CASSIAALDQPQHF.

The chain employs TRBV5-6 and TRBJ1-2; no definite D call. Per the germline V gene, CDR1 is SGHDT and CDR2 is YYEEEE. V lost 0 bases and J lost 4, with 10 bases in between. The CDR3 runs to 14 residues. The CDR3 DNA reads as TGTGCCAGCAGCTTGGGGGTAGTGTTCTATGGCTACACCTTC. The encoded protein is CASSLGVVFYGYTF.